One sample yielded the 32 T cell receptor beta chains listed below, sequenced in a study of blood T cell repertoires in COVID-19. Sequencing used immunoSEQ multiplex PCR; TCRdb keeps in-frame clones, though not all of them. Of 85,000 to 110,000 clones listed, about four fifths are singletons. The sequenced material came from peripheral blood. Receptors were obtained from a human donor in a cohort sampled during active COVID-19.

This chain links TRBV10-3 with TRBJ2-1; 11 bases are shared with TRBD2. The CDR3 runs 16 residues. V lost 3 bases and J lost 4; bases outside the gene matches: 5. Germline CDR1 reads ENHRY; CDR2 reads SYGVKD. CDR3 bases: TGTGCCATCAGTGATTCCGGACTAGCGGGTTACAATGAGCAGTTCTTC. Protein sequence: CAISDSGLAGYNEQFF.

The CDR3 nucleotides read TGCAGCGTTGACCAGGGGGCCTCCCCCGGGGAGCTGTTTTTT. It translates to CSVDQGASPGELFF. The J gene is TRBJ2-2, the V gene TRBV29-1, with 8 bases identical to TRBD1. Germline V gives CDR1 SQVTM, CDR2 ANQGSEA. The ends lost 3 bases at V and 6 bases at J; junction bases unmatched: 6. The CDR3 extends over 14 amino acids.

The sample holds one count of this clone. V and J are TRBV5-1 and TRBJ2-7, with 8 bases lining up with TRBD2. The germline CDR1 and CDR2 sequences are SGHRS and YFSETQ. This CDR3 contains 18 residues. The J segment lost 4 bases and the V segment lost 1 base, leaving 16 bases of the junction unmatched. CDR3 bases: TGCGCCAGCAGCTTGTGGGCGGGGGGTACCTCCCGTGGGTACGAGCAGTACTTC. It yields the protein CASSLWAGGTSRGYEQYF.

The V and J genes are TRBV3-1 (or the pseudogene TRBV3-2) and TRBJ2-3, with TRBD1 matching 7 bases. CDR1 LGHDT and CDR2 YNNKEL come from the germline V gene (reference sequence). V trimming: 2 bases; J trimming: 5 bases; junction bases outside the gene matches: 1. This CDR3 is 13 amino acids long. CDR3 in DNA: TGTGCCAGCAGCCAACGGACAGGAGATACGCAGTATTTT. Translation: CASSQRTGDTQYF.

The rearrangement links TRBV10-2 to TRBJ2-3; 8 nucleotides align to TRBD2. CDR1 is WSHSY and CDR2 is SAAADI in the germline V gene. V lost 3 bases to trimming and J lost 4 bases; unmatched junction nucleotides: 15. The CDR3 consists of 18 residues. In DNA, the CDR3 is TGCGCCAGCAGTGAACCCGCCGCCGGGGGGGCCGGGGCAGATACGCAGTATTTT. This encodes CASSEPAAGGAGADTQYF.

DNA for the CDR3: TGTGCCAGCAGCCCCAAGGACAGTGTGGACACCGGGGAGCTGTTTTTT. This codes for CASSPKDSVDTGELFF. The chain combines TRBV11-3 with TRBJ2-2, with D possibly matching TRBD1 (6 bases). The CDR3 is 16 residues long. With 5 bases removed from V and 3 bases from J, the gap between germline ends came to 16 bases. The V gene's germline CDR1 is SGHNT and CDR2 YENEEA.

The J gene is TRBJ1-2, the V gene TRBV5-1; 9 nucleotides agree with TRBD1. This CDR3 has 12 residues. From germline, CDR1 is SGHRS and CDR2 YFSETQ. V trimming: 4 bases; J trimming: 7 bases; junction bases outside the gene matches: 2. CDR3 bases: TGCGCCAGCAGCGAGACAGGGGGTGGCTACACCTTC. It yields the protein CASSETGGGYTF.

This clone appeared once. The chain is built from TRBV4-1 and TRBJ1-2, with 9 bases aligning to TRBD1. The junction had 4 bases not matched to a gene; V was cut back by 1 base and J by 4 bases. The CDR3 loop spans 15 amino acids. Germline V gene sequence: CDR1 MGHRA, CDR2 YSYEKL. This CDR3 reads CASSQGTGALYGYTF. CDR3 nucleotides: TGCGCCAGCAGCCAAGGGACAGGGGCCCTCTATGGCTACACCTTC.

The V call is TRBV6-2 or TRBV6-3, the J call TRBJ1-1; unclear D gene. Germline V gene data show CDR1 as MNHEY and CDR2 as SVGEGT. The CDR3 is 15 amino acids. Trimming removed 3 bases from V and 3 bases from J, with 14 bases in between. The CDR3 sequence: CASSYERGIDTEAFF. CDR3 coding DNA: TGTGCCAGCAGTTATGAACGGGGAATTGACACTGAAGCTTTCTTT.

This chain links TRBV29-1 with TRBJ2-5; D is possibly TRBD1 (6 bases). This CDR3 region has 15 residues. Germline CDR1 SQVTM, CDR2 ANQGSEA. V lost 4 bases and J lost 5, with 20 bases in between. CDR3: CSVARGTGFGETQYF. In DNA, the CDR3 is TGCAGCGTTGCTAGGGGGACGGGGTTCGGCGAGACCCAGTACTTC. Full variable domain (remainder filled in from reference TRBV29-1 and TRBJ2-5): SAVISQKPSRDICQRGTSLTIQCQVDSQVTMMFWYRQQPGQSLTLIATANQGSEATYESGFVIDKFPISRPNLTFSTLTVSNMSPEDSSIYLCSVARGTGFGETQYFGPGTRLLVL.

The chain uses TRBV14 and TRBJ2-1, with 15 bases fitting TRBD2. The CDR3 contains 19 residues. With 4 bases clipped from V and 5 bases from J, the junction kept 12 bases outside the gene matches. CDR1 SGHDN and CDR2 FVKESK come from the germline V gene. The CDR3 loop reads CASSLLTGLAGGKDNEQFF. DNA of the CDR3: TGTGCCAGCAGCCTCCTAACGGGACTAGCGGGGGGTAAAGACAATGAGCAGTTCTTC.

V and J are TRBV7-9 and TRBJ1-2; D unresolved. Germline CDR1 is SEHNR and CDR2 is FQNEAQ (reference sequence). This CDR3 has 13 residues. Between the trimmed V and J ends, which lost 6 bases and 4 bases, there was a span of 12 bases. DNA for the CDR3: TGTGCCAGCAGTCCCCCGGGAAGCTATGGCTACACCTTC. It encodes CASSPPGSYGYTF.

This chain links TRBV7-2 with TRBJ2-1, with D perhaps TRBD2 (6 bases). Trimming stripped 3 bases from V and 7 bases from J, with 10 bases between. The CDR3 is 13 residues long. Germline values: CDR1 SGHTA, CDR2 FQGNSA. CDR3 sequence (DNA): TGTGCCAGCAGCTTTCGGGAGATTAATGAGCAGTTCTTC. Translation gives CASSFREINEQFF.

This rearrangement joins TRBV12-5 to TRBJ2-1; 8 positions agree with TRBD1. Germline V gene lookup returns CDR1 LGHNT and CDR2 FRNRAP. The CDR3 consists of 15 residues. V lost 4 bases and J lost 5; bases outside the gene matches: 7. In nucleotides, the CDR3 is TGTGCTAGTGGTTACCCGACAGGGGACCACAATGAGCAGTTCTTC. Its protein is CASGYPTGDHNEQFF.

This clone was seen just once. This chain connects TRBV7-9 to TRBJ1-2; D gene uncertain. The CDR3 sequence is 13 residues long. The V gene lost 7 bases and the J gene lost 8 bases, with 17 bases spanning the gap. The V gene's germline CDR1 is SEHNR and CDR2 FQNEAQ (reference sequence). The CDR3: CASTPWAADGYTF. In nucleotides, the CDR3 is TGTGCCAGCACACCGTGGGCCGCCGACGGCTACACCTTC.

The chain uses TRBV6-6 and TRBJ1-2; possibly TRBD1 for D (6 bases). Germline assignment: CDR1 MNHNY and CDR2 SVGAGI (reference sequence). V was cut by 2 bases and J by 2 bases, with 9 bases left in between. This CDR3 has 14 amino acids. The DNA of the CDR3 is TGTGCCAGCAGTTACGAGGGGGACAACTATGGCTACACCTTC. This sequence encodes CASSYEGDNYGYTF.

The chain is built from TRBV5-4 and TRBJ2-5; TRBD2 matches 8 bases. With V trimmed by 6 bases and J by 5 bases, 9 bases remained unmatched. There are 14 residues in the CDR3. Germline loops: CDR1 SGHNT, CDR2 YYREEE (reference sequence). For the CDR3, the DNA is TGTGCCAGCACCCTCGGCGGGGGGCCGGAGACCCAGTACTTC. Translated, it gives CASTLGGGPETQYF.

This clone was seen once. CDR3 in amino acids: CASSPAKRGRGRTEAFF. Here the CDR3 DNA reads TGTGCCAGCAGCCCAGCGAAGAGAGGGCGGGGGAGGACTGAAGCTTTCTTT. V is TRBV5-6 and J is TRBJ1-1; tentative D call: TRBD1 (5 bases). CDR1 SGHDT and CDR2 YYEEEE come from the germline V gene. The CDR3 runs to 17 residues. V was shortened by 4 bases and J by 5 bases, with 24 bases between the two germline ends.

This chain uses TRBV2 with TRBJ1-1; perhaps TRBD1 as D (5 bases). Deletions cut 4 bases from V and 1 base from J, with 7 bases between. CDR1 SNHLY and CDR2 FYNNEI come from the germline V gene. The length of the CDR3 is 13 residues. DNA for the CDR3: TGTGCCAGCAGTGTGGGGCAGAACACTGAAGCTTTCTTT. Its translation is CASSVGQNTEAFF.

The CDR3 nucleotides read TGTGCCAGCAGTTCTTTGACAGTTGGACAAGAGACCCAGTACTTC. Protein sequence: CASSSLTVGQETQYF. The chain is built from TRBV28 and TRBJ2-5; tentative D call: TRBD1 (5 bases). Germline V gives CDR1 MDHEN, CDR2 SYDVKM. The CDR3 spans 15 residues. Trimming took 4 bases from V and 2 from J, leaving 14 bases between them.

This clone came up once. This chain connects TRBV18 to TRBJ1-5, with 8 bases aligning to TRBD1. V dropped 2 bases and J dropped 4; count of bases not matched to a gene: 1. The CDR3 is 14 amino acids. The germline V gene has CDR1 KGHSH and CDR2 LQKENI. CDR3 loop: CASSPDRGNQPQHF. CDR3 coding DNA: TGTGCCAGCTCACCAGACAGGGGTAATCAGCCCCAGCATTTT.

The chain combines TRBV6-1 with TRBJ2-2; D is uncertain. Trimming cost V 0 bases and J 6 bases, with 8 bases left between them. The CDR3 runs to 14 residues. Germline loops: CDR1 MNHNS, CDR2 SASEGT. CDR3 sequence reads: CASSEARGAGELFF. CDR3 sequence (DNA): TGTGCCAGCAGTGAAGCGAGAGGTGCCGGGGAGCTGTTTTTT.

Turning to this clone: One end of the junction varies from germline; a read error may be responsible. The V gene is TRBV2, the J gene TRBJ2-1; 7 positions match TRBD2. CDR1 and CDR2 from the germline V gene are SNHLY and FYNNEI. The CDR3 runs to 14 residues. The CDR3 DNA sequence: TGTGCCAGCAGAGAAGGGGACTACTACAATGAGCAGTTCTTC. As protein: CASREGDYYNEQFF.

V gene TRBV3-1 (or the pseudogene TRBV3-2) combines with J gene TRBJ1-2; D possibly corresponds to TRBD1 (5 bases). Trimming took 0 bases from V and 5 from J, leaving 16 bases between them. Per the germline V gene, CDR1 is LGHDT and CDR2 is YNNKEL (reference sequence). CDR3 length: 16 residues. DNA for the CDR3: TGTGCCAGCAGCCAAGATGCGGGACCAGCCAGGTATGGCTACACCTTC. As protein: CASSQDAGPARYGYTF.

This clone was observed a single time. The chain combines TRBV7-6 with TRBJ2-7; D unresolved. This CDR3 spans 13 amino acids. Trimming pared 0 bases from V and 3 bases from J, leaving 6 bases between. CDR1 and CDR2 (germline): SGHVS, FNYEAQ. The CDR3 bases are TGTGCCAGCAGCTTAGCGTCCAGCTACGAGCAGTACTTC. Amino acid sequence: CASSLASSYEQYF.

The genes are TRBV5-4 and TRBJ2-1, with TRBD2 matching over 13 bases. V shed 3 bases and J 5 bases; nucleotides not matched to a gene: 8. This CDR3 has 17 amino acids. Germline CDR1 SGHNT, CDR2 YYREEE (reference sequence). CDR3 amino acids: CASSSRTSGGHNNEQFF. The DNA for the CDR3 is TGTGCCAGCAGCTCGCGGACTAGCGGGGGACATAACAATGAGCAGTTCTTC.

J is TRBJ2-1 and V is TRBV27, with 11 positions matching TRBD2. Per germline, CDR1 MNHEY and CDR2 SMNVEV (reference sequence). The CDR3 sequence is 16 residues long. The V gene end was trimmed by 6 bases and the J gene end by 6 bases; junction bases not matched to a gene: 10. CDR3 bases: TGTGCCAGCAGCTTCCTGCTAGCGGGGGGTCTCAATGAGCAGTTCTTC. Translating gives CASSFLLAGGLNEQFF.

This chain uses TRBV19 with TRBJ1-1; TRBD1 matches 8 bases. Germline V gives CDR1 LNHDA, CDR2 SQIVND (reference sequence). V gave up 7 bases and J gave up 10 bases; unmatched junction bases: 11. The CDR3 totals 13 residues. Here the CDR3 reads CASIQGQGSVAFF. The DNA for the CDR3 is TGTGCCAGTATCCAAGGACAGGGTAGCGTAGCTTTCTTT. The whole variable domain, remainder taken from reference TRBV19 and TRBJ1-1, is DGGITQSPKYLFRKEGQNVTLSCEQNLNHDAMYWYRQDPGQGLRLIYYSQIVNDFQKGDIAEGYSVSREKKESFPLTVTSAQKNPTAFYLCASIQGQGSVAFFGQGTRLTVV.

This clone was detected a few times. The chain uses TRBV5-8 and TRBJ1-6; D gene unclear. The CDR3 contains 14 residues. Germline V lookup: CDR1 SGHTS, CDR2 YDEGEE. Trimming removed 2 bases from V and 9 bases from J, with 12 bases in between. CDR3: CASSLRGKGSPLHF. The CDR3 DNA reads TGTGCCAGCAGCTTACGAGGGAAAGGTTCACCCCTCCACTTT.

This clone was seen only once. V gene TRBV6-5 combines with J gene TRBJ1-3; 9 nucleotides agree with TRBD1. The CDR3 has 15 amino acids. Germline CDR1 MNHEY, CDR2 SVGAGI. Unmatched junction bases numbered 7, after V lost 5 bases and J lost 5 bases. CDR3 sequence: CASSQSGTGRNTIYF. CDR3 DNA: TGTGCCAGCAGTCAATCGGGGACAGGGAGAAACACCATATATTTT.

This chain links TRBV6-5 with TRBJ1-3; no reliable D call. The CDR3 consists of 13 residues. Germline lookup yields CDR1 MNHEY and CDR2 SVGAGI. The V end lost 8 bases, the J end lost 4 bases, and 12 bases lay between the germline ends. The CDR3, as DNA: TGTGCCAGCGACTTGAAGCCCGGAAACACCATATATTTT. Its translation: CASDLKPGNTIYF.

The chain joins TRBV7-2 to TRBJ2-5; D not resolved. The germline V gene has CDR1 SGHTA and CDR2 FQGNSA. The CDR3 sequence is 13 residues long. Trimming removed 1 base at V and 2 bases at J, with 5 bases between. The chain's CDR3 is CASSLGPQETQYF. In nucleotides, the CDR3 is TGTGCCAGCAGCTTAGGGCCACAAGAGACCCAGTACTTC.